This T cell receptor (beta chain) was identified during a study of T cells in Graves' hyperthyroidism and ophthalmopathy. Whole-study findings and limits: For ophthalmopathy, model prediction preceded onset by a median about 6.4 months.

This clonotype was picked up many times. Its matching antigen is unknown. Researchers amplified the TCR beta CDR3 regions from RNA transcripts. The HTBI primer set drove a first-round RT-PCR of the TCR CDR3. MiXCR, run by TCRdb on the multiplex PCR reads, gives a single entry per CDR3 protein. The profile shows around 600,000 distinct CDR3 sequences, more than 12% of them singletons. The germline gives CDR1 SGHVS, CDR2 FNYEAQ. The CDR3 sequence is 15 residues long. Trimming removed 1 base from V and 6 bases from J; junction bases left unmatched: 6. This chain connects TRBV7-6 to TRBJ2-1; 7 bases fit TRBD1. The sequence came from a woman in her forties or fifties with Graves' ophthalmopathy. The sequencing input was blood. The CDR3, as DNA: TGTGCCAGCAGCTTAGGCAGGGGGATTGTCAATGAGCAGTTCTTC. Translating it yields CASSLGRGIVNEQFF.